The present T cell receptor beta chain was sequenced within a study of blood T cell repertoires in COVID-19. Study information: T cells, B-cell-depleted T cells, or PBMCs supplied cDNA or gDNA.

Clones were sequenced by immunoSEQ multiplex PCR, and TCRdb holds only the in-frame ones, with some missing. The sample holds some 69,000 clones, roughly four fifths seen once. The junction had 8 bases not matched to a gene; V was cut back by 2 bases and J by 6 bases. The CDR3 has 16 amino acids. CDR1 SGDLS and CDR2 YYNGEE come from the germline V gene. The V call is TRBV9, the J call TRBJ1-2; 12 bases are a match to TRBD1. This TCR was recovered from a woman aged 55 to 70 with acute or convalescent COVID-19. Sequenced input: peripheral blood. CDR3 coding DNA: TGTGCCAGCAGCGTTCAGACCGGGACAGGGGGCGATGGCTACACCTTC. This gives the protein CASSVQTGTGGDGYTF.